The 11 T cell receptor beta chains listed next were all sequenced from one sample in a study of molecular identifiers for immune sequencing clone quantification. Using its own MiXCR run on the PCR reads, TCRdb lists one record per CDR3 protein. The table lists some 320,000 distinct CDR3 sequences, 20% to 25% of them singletons. Source material: naive CD8+ T cells from blood, with Jurkat cell RNA spiked in. The subset here: FACS-sorted CD8+CD4-CCR7+CD45RA+ naive T cells. The receptors stem from a human donor in good health. Some libraries in this study had Jurkat cell RNA spiked in.

The table lists this clonotype with many counts. The chain carries TRBV6-2 or TRBV6-3 and TRBJ2-3; D is undetermined. V dropped 4 bases and J dropped 4 bases, with 9 bases sitting between them. Looked up from germline, CDR1 is MNHEY and CDR2 is SVGEGT. The CDR3 is 13 amino acids. The DNA of the CDR3 is TGTGCCAGCAGTTCTTACCCGGCAGATACGCAGTATTTT. Its translation: CASSSYPADTQYF.

This chain connects TRBV27 to TRBJ1-4; D gene ambiguous. Trimming took 6 bases from V and 0 from J, leaving 11 bases between them. The CDR3 runs to 15 residues. Germline V gene lookup returns CDR1 MNHEY and CDR2 SMNVEV (reference sequence). The CDR3 reads CASRPGYTTNEKLFF. DNA for the CDR3: TGTGCCAGCAGACCGGGGTATACAACTAATGAAAAACTGTTTTTT. Using reference TRBV27 and TRBJ1-4 for the parts outside the CDR3, the full variable domain is EAQVTQNPRYLITVTGKKLTVTCSQNMNHEYMSWYRQDPGLGLRQIYYSMNVEVTDKGDVPEGYKVSRKEKRNFPLILESPSPNQTSLYFCASRPGYTTNEKLFFGSGTQLSVL.

This clonotype was seen at least ten times. The chain joins TRBV6-5 to TRBJ1-5; D perhaps matches TRBD1 (5 bases). The CDR3 contains 11 residues. Germline V gene lookup returns CDR1 MNHEY and CDR2 SVGAGI. The CDR3 DNA is TGTGCTGCGGGGGTCAATCAGCCCCAGCATTTT. This translates into CAAGVNQPQHF.

The V gene is TRBV4-3, the J gene TRBJ1-2; 8 bases map to TRBD1. V shed 4 bases and J 2 bases; nucleotides not matched to a gene: 12. This CDR3 comprises 17 residues. Looked up from germline, CDR1 is LGHNA and CDR2 is YSLEER. This CDR3 reads CASSLTRGAGGNYGYTF. The CDR3 DNA sequence: TGCGCCAGCAGCCTTACAAGGGGGGCAGGGGGCAACTATGGCTACACCTTC.

Note on this clonotype: A much larger clone sits a single nucleotide away, making a read error possible. Here the CDR3 reads CGSRQGRAEAFF. CDR3 bases: TGTGGCAGCAGGCAGGGGAGGGCTGAAGCTTTCTTT. The gene calls are TRBV6-2 or TRBV6-3 and TRBJ1-1; D may be TRBD1 (6 bases). Germline CDR1 reads MNHEY; CDR2 reads SVGEGT. CDR3 length: 12 residues.

This clonotype was seen many times. This sequence joins TRBV5-5 and TRBJ2-3, with 11 bases matching TRBD2. Trimming at V came to 2 bases and at J to 6 bases, leaving 5 bases not matched to a gene. Germline CDR1 is SGHKS and CDR2 is YYEKEE (reference sequence). The CDR3 runs to 15 residues. CDR3 region: CASSFSGRASDTQYF. In DNA form, the CDR3 reads TGTGCCAGCAGCTTTAGCGGGAGGGCCTCGGATACGCAGTATTTT.

This clonotype was seen at least ten times. The gene calls are TRBV4-3 and TRBJ2-3; 7 nucleotides line up with TRBD2. The CDR3 has 18 amino acids. J lost 11 bases, V lost 0 bases, and 20 bases had no gene match. Germline V gives CDR1 LGHNA, CDR2 YSLEER. Here the CDR3 DNA reads TGCGCCAGCAGCCAAGAGAGTAAATTGGCGGGGGTTAGGAGTGAGCAGTATTTT. This sequence encodes CASSQESKLAGVRSEQYF.

This clonotype came up many times. This sequence joins TRBV6-5 and TRBJ2-3, with unresolved D. The germline V gene has CDR1 MNHEY and CDR2 SVGAGI. V was trimmed by 0 bases and J by 4 bases, leaving 8 bases between them. This CDR3 contains 14 residues. CDR3 in DNA: TGTGCCAGCAGTTACTCGACGATGGCAGATACGCAGTATTTT. Encoded protein: CASSYSTMADTQYF.

This clonotype was recorded only once. A read error may explain this, as a much larger clone is one base away. V is TRBV30 and J is TRBJ1-1; D unclear. CDR3 size: 13 residues. Germline assignment: CDR1 GTSNPN and CDR2 SVGIG (reference sequence). The chain's CDR3 is CAWIRDMNTEASF. The CDR3, as DNA: TGTGCCTGGATACGAGATATGAACACTGAAGCTTCCTTT.

This chain joins TRBV6-2 or TRBV6-3 and TRBJ2-7; 12 bases map to TRBD2. The CDR3 is 15 amino acids. Trimming took 6 bases from V and 4 from J; bases not matched to a gene: 7. Germline V gene data show CDR1 as MNHEY and CDR2 as SVGEGT. CDR3 sequence: CASRLETSGGYEQYF. CDR3 nucleotides: TGTGCCAGCAGGCTCGAGACTAGCGGGGGTTACGAGCAGTACTTC.

This clonotype was picked up many times. The gene calls are TRBV20-1 and TRBJ2-7; D not resolved. Germline CDR1 and CDR2: DFQATT and SNEGSKA (reference sequence). The length of the CDR3 is 11 residues. The V gene lost 3 bases and the J gene lost 3 bases, with 6 bases spanning the gap. The CDR3 here is CSASVSYEQYF. DNA for the CDR3: TGCAGTGCTAGTGTGAGCTACGAGCAGTACTTC.